Reported below is one T cell receptor beta chain. The antigen it recognizes is unknown. The sample holds no much larger clone one base away, and base qualities are not on file. Other DNA sequences in the same sample also yield this CDR3. Whole blood was collected in K2EDTA tubes by collaborating institutions according to the institutions' own protocols. Collaborator samples were shipped for TCRbeta analysis as frozen whole blood, isolated PBMCs, or DNA extracted from either sample type. The CDR3 starts with the cysteine, ends with the phenylalanine, and has 14 residues. The DNA shown is the 42-base CDR3, in frame from base 1. V is trimmed back by 6 bases and J by 8 bases, and the junction contains 12 bases that no gene match accounts for. In the germline V gene, CDR1 corresponds to KGHSH and CDR2 to LQKENI. The sample comes from a study of blood T cell repertoires in COVID-19 (TCRdb year 2020). Notes on the research overall: Collaborator samples came from the United States, Italy and Spain and covered acute and convalescent phases of COVID-19. The prospective study material was composed of cDNA or gDNA derived from T cells, B-cell-depleted T cells, or PBMCs. The dataset comprised deeply sampled blood TCRbeta repertoires from subjects exposed to, actively infected with, or recovered from COVID-19. The repertoires were released in a freely available public database intended as a resource for research on the immune response to SARS-CoV-2. Samples were obtained from the ongoing ImmuneRACE study (first 160 participants) and from about 1,300 subjects provided by 6 global collaborators. Sample metadata almost always included a de-identified subject ID, COVID-19 status, age in years and sex. Where available, HLA class I and class II types were taken from metadata supplied by the sample provider and were not determined by assay-based typing.

TCRbeta CDR3 regions were amplified from genomic DNA by means of the immunoSEQ Assay, a bias-controlled multiplex PCR. Concerning the study's data processing: The number of nucleated cells in each sample was estimated from the amplification of reference gene primers within the assay. Sequence reads were collapsed and filtered to measure the absolute abundance of every unique TCRbeta CDR3 rearrangement. For each sample, productive Simpson clonality was calculated as the square root of Simpson's diversity index across productive rearrangements. This is the immuneACCESS table as TCRdb keeps it, with only in-frame sequences that have V and J called. A part of the clones is gone; compared with another copy, unresolved V genes explain less than half, and the rest is unexplained. V, J and clone size are taken as reported in that table, and D and trimming were inferred from the DNA itself. The sample table lists 45,000 or so clones, around nine tenths of them with a count of one. Around an eighth of the sample lies in the top ten.

General conclusions and limits of the study: The quantity of clinical and demographic metadata differed by source and by participant and was supplied without curation.

The rearranged segments are TRBV18 and TRBJ1-2; TRBD1 matches 7 bases in the middle. The receptor's source is a human donor in a cohort sampled during active COVID-19. The sample taken for sequencing was peripheral blood. The CDR3 protein sequence reads: CASSPTGPGDGYTF. The DNA sequence is as follows: TGTGCCAGCTCTCCGACAGGGCCAGGAGACGGCTACACCTTC.